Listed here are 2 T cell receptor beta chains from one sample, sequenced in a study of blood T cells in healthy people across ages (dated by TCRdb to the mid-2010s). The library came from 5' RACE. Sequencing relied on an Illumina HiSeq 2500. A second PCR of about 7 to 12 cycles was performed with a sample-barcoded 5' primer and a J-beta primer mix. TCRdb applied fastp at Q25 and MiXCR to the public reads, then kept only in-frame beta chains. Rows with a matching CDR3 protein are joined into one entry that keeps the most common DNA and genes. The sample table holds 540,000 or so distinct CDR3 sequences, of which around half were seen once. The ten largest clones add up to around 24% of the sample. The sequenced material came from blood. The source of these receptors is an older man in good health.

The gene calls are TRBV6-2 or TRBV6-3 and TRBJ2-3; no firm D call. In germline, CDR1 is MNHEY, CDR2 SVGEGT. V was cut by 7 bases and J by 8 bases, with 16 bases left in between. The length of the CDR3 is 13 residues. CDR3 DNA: TGTGCCAGCACCCTGAACCGGGTGACTACGCAGTATTTT. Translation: CASTLNRVTTQYF.

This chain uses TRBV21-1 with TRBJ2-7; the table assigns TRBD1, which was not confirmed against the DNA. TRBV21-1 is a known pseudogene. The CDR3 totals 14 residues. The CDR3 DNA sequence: TGTGCCAGCAGCAACCGGGACACCTCCTACGAGCAGTACTTC. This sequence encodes CASSNRDTSYEQYF.